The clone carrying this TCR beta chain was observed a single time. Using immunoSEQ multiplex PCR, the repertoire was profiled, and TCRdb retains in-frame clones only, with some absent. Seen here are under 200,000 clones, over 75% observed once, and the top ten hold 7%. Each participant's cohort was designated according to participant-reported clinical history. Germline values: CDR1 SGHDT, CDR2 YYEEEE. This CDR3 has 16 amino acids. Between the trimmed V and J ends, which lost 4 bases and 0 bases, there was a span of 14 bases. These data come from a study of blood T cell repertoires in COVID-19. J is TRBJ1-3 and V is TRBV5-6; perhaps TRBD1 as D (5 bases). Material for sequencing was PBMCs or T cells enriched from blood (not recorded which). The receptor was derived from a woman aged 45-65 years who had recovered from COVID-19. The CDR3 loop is CASSNRQLISGNTIYF. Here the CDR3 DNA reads TGTGCCAGCAGCAATAGACAGCTCATCTCTGGAAACACCATATATTTT. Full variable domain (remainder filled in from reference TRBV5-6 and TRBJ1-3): DAGVTQSPTHLIKTRGQQVTLRCSPKSGHDTVSWYQQALGQGPQFIFQYYEEEERQRGNFPDRFSGHQFPNYSSELNVNALLLGDSALYLCASSNRQLISGNTIYFGEGSWLTVV.